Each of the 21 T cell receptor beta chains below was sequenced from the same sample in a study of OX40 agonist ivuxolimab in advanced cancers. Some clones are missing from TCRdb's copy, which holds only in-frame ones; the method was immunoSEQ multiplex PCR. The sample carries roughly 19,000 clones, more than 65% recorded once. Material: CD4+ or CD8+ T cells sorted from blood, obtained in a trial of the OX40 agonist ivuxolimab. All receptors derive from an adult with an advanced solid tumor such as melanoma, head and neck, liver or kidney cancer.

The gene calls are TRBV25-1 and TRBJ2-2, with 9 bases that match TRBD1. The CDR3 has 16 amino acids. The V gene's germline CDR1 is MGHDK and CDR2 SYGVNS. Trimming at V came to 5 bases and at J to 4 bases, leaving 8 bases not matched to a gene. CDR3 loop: CASSPHRGQSTGELFF. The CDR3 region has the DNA TGTGCCAGCAGTCCACACAGGGGGCAGAGCACCGGGGAGCTGTTTTTT. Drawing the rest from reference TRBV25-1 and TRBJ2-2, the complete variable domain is EADIYQTPRYLVIGTGKKITLECSQTMGHDKMYWYQQDPGMELHLIHYSYGVNSTEKGDLSSESTVSRIRTEHFPLTLESARPSHTSQYLCASSPHRGQSTGELFFGEGSRLTVL.

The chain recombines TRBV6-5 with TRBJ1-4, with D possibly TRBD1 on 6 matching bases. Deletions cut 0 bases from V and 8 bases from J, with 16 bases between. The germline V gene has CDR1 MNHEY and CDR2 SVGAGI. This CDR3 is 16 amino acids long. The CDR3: CASSYSGTGRGEKLFF. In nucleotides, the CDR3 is TGTGCCAGCAGTTACTCCGGAACAGGGAGGGGCGAAAAACTGTTTTTT.

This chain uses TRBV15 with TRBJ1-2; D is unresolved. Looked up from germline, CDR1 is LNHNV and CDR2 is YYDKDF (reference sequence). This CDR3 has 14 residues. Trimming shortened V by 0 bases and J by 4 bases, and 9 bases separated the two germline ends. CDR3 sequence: CATSRDPILYGYTF. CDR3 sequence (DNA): TGTGCCACCAGCAGAGATCCAATTCTCTATGGCTACACCTTC.

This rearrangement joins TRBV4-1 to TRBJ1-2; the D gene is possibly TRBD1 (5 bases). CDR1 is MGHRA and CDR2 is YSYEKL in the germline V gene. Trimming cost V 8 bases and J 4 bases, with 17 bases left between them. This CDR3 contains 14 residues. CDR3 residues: CASSSLGDRYGYTF. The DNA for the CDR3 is TGCGCCAGCTCCTCCCTAGGGGACCGCTATGGCTACACCTTC.

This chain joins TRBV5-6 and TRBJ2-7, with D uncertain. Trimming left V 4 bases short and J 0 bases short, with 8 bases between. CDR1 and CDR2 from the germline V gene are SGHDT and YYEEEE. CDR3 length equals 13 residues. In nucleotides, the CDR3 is TGTGCCAGCAGCATAGATATCTCCTACGAGCAGTACTTC. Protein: CASSIDISYEQYF.

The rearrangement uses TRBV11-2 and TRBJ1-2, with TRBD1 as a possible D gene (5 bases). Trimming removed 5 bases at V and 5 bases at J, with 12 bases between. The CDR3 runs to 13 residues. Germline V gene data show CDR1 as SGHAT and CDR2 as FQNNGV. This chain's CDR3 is CASSTSGRYGYTF. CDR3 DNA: TGTGCCAGCAGCACATCGGGGCGGTATGGCTACACCTTC. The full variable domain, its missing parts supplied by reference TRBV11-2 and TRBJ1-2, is EAGVAQSPRYKIIEKRQSVAFWCNPISGHATLYWYQQILGQGPKLLIQFQNNGVVDDSQLPKDRFSAERLKGVDSTLKIQPAKLEDSAVYLCASSTSGRYGYTFGSGTRLTVV.

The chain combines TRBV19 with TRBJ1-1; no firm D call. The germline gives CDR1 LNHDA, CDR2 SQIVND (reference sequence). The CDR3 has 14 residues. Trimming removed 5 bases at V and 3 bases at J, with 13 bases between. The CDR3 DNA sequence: TGTGCCAGTAGTCTAACCTTCGGGGACACTGAAGCTTTCTTT. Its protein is CASSLTFGDTEAFF.

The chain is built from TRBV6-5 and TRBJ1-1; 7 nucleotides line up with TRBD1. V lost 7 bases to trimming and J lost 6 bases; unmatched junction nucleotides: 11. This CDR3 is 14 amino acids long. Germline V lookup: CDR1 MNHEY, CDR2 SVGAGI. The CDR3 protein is CASTTGEGWAEAFF. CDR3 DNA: TGTGCCAGCACCACAGGGGAGGGTTGGGCTGAAGCTTTCTTT.

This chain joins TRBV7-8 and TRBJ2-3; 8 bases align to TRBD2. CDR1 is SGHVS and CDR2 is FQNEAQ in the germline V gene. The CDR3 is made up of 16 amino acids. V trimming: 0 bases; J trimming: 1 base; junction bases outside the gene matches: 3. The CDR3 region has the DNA TGTGCCAGCAGCTTAGCGAGGCGGGGGGGCACAGATACGCAGTATTTT. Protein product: CASSLARRGGTDTQYF.

This chain's CDR3 is CSVGESGSGANVLTF. CDR3 DNA: TGCAGCGTTGGGGAATCGGGTTCCGGGGCCAACGTCCTGACTTTC. This chain connects TRBV29-1 to TRBJ2-6; D unresolved. With 4 bases removed from V and 4 bases from J, the gap between germline ends came to 14 bases. CDR1 and CDR2 from the germline V gene are SQVTM and ANQGSEA. The CDR3 contains 15 residues.

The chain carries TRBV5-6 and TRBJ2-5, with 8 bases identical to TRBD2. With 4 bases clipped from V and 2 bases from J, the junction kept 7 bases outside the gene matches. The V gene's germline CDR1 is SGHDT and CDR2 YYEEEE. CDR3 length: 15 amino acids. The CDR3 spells CASSRPGLGQETQYF. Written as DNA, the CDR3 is TGTGCCAGCAGCCGGCCGGGACTAGGACAAGAGACCCAGTACTTC.

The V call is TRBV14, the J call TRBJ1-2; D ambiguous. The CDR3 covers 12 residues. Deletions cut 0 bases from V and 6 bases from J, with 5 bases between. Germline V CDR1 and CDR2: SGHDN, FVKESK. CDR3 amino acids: CASSQDLDGYTF. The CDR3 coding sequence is TGTGCCAGCAGCCAAGATCTGGATGGCTACACCTTC.

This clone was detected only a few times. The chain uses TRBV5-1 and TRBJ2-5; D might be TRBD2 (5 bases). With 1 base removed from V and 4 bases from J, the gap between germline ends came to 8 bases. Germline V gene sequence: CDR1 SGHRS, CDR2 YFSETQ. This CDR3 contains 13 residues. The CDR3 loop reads CASSLNAGETQYF. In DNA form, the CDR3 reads TGCGCCAGCAGCTTGAACGCGGGAGAGACCCAGTACTTC.

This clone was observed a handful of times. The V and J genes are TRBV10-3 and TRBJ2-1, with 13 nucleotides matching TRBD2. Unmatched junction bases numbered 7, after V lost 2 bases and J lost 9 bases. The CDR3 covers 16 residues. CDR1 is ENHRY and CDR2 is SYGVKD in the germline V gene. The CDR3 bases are TGTGCCATCAGTGAGCCTGGACTAGCGGGAGCGAGTGAGCAGTTCTTC. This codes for CAISEPGLAGASEQFF.

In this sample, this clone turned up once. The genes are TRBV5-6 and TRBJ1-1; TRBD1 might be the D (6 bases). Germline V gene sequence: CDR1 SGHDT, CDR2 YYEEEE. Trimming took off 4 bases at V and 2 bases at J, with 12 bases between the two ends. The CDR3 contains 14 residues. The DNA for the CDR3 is TGTGCCAGCAGCCGTCGGGGGGCCAACACTGAAGCTTTCTTT. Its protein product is CASSRRGANTEAFF.

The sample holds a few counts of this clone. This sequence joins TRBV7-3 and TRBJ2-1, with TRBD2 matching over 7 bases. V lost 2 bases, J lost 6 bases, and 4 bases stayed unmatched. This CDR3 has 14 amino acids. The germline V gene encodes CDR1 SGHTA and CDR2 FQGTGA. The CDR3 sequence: CASSLGGSSNEQFF. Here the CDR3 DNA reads TGTGCCAGCAGCTTAGGCGGGAGCTCCAATGAGCAGTTCTTC. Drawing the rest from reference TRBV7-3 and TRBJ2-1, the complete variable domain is GAGVSQTPSNKVTEKGKYVELRCDPISGHTALYWYRQSLGQGPEFLIYFQGTGAADDSGLPNDRFFAVRPEGSVSTLKIQRTERGDSAVYLCASSLGGSSNEQFFGPGTRLTVL.

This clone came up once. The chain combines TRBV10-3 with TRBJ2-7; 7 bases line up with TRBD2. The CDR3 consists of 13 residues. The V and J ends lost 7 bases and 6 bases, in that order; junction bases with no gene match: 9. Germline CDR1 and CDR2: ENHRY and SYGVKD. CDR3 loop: CAIKEGGRREQYF. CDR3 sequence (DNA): TGTGCCATCAAGGAGGGAGGGAGGCGCGAGCAGTACTTC.

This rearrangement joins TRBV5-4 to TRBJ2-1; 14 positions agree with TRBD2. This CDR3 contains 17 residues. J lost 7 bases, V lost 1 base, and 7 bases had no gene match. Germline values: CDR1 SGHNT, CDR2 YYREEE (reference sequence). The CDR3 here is CASSLKGTSGRMNEQFF. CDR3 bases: TGTGCCAGCAGCTTGAAAGGGACTAGCGGGAGAATGAATGAGCAGTTCTTC.

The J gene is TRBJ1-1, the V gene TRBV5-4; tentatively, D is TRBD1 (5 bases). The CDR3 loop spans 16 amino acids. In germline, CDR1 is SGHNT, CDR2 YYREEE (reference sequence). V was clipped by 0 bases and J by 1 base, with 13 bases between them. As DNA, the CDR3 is TGTGCCAGCAGCTTGGTCCAGGGAAGGGGGAACACTGAAGCTTTCTTT. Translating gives CASSLVQGRGNTEAFF.

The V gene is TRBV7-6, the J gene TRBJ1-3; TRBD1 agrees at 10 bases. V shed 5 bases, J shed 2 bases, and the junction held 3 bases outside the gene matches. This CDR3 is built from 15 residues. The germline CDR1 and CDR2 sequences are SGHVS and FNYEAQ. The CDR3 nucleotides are TGTGCCAGCAGCCCAGGGACAGGGGCTGGAAACACCATATATTTT. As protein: CASSPGTGAGNTIYF.

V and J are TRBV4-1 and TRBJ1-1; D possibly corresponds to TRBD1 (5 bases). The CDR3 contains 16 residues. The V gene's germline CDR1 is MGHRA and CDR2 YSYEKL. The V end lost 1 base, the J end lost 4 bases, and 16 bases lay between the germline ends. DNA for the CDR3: TGCGCCAGCAGCCAAGTGACGGGACGGTCGGGCACTGAAGCTTTCTTT. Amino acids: CASSQVTGRSGTEAFF.